Listed here is a single TCR beta chain. The data originate from a study of technical replicates of blood from a few donors. Trimming took off 3 bases at V and 0 bases at J, with 9 bases between the two ends. The CDR3 sequence is 15 residues long. Per the germline V gene, CDR1 is MDHEN and CDR2 is SYDVKM. TCRdb's copy holds only in-frame clones and misses some; the assay was immunoSEQ multiplex PCR. The sample consists of around 83,000 clones, 85% to 95% of them appearing once. Material for sequencing was T cells isolated from PBMCs. The clonotype originates from a human donor in good health. This chain uses TRBV28 with TRBJ1-3; the D is unclear. The CDR3 bases are TGTGCCAGCAGTTTCCTTACCAGCTCTGGAAACACCATATATTTT. Protein sequence: CASSFLTSSGNTIYF.